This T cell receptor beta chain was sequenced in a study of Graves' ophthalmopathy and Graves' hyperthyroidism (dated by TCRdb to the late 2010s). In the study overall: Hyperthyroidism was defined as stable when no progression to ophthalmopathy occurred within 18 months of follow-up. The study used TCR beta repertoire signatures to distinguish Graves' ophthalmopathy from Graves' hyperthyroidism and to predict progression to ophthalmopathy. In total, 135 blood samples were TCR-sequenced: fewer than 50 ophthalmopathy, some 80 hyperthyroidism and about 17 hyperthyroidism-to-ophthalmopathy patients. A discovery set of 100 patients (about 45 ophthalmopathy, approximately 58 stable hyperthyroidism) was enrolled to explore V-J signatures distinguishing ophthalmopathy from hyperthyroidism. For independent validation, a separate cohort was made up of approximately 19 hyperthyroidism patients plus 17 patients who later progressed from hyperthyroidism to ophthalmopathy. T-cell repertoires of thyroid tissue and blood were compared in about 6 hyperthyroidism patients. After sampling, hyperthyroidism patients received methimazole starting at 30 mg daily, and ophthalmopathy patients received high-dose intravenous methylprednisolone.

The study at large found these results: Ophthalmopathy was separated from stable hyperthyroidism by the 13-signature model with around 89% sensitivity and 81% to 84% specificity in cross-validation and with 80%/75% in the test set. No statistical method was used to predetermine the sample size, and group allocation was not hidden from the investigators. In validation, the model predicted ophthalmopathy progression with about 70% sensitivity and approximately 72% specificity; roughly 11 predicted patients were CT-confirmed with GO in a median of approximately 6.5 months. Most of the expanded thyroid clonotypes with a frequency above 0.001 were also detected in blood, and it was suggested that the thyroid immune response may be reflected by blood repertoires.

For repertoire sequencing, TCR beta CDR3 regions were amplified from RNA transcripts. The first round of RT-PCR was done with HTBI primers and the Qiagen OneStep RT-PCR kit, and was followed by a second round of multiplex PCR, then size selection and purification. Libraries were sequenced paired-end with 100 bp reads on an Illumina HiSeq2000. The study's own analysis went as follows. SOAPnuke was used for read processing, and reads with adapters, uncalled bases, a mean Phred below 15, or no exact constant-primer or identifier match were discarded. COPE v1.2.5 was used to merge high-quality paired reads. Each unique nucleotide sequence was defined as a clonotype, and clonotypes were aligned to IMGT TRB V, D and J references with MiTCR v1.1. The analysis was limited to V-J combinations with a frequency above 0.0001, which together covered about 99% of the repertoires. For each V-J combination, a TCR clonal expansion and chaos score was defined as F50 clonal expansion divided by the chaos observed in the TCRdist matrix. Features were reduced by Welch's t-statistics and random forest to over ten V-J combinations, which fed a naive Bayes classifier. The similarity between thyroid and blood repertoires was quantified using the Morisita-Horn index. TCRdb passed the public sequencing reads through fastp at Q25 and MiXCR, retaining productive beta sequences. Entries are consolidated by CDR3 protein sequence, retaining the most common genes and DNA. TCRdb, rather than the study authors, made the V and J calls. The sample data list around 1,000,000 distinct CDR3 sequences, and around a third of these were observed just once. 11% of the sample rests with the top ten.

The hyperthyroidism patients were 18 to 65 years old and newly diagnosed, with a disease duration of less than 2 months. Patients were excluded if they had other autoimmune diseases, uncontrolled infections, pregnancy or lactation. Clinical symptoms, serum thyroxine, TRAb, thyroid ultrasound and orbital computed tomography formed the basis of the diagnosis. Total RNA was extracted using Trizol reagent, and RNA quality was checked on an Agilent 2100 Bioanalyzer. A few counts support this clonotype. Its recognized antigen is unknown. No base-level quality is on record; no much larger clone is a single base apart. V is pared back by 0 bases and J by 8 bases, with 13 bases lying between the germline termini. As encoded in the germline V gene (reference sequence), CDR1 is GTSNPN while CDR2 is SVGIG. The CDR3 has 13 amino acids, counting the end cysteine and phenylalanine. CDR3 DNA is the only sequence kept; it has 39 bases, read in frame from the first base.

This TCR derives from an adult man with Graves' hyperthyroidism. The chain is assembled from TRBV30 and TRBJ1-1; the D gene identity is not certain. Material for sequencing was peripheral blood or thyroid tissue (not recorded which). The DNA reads TGTGCCTGGAGTGTCGGGCTTGACCCCGAAGCTTTCTTT. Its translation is CAWSVGLDPEAFF.